The 32 T cell receptor beta chains below were found in one sample sequenced in a study of T cells in Graves' hyperthyroidism and ophthalmopathy. Template material for amplifying TCR beta CDR3 regions consisted of RNA transcripts. HTBI primers were employed in a first-round RT-PCR of the TCR CDR3. TCRdb passed the multiplex PCR reads through MiXCR, listing each CDR3 protein once. The data show some 320,000 distinct CDR3 sequences, approximately 13% seen once. The source material was blood. Source of these receptors: a woman aged 40 to 50 with Graves' ophthalmopathy.

This clonotype was found a few times. The chain combines TRBV4-1 with TRBJ2-1; D not resolved. The CDR3 is 17 residues long. CDR1 MGHRA and CDR2 YSYEKL come from the germline V gene. With 6 bases removed from V and 6 bases from J, the gap between germline ends came to 24 bases. CDR3 sequence reads: CASSGVTVQSRGNEQFF. As DNA, the CDR3 is TGCGCCAGCAGTGGGGTGACTGTACAGTCCCGAGGCAATGAGCAGTTCTTC.

The chain employs TRBV9 and TRBJ2-5, with 9 nucleotides matching TRBD1. J gave up 2 bases and V 5 bases, and 7 bases lay outside the gene matches. This CDR3 has 15 amino acids. Germline assignment: CDR1 SGDLS and CDR2 YYNGEE. CDR3 sequence reads: CASSTGGSWQETQYF. CDR3 DNA: TGTGCCAGCAGTACAGGGGGCTCTTGGCAAGAGACCCAGTACTTC.

V gene TRBV4-1 combines with J gene TRBJ1-5; D is ambiguous. With 4 bases removed from V and 0 bases from J, the gap between germline ends came to 10 bases. The CDR3 consists of 15 residues. Germline lookup yields CDR1 MGHRA and CDR2 YSYEKL. For the CDR3, the DNA is TGCGCCAGCAGCCGGACGGAGTATAGCAATCAGCCCCAGCATTTT. Protein product: CASSRTEYSNQPQHF.

Ten or more counts support this clonotype. The V call is TRBV7-9, the J call TRBJ2-5; no clear D. Germline CDR1 is SEHNR and CDR2 is FQNEAQ (reference sequence). The V end was cut by 3 bases, the J end by 3 bases, with 17 bases between. The CDR3 length is 16 residues. The CDR3: CASSFPTAHGKETQYF. Here the CDR3 DNA reads TGTGCCAGCAGCTTCCCGACCGCCCACGGCAAAGAGACCCAGTACTTC.

At least ten counts were recorded for this clonotype. Written as DNA, the CDR3 is TGTGCCAGCAGTCTTACTAGGGACAGGGCGGACATTCAGTACTTC. It specifies CASSLTRDRADIQYF. The V and J genes are TRBV6-1 and TRBJ2-4; 9 bases align to TRBD1. V dropped 5 bases and J dropped 8; count of bases not matched to a gene: 10. CDR1 is MNHNS, CDR2 SASEGT, per germline. This CDR3 region has 15 residues.

This clonotype was seen a handful of times. The chain combines TRBV5-1 with TRBJ2-3; a weak D match, TRBD2 (7 bases). Germline values: CDR1 SGHRS, CDR2 YFSETQ. V lost 4 bases and J lost 0, with 15 bases in between. This CDR3 is 16 amino acids long. Written as DNA, the CDR3 is TGCGCCAGCAGCGATTCGTCGGGGGGCAGCACAGATACGCAGTATTTT. It is translated as CASSDSSGGSTDTQYF.

This sequence joins TRBV20-1 and TRBJ1-1; D not resolved. The CDR3 has 12 amino acids. Germline values: CDR1 DFQATT, CDR2 SNEGSKA (reference sequence). V shed 6 bases and J shed 7 bases, with 15 bases lying between them. CDR3 nucleotide sequence: TGCAGTGCAAACCCCGGGATAAGTGAAGCTTTCTTT. It translates to CSANPGISEAFF.

There are many counts of this clonotype. This chain uses TRBV24-1 with TRBJ2-5; tentative D call: TRBD1 (5 bases). The CDR3 sequence is 13 residues long. V lost 10 bases and J 1 base, leaving 12 bases between the germline ends. The germline CDR1 and CDR2 sequences are KGHDR and SFDVKD. CDR3 residues: CATAGSSQETQYF. The CDR3 nucleotides read TGTGCCACAGCAGGGTCGTCCCAAGAGACCCAGTACTTC.

This clonotype was seen at least ten times. The V call is TRBV28, the J call TRBJ2-2, with 8 bases aligning to TRBD2. The V and J ends lost 4 bases and 3 bases, in that order; junction bases with no gene match: 7. Germline values: CDR1 MDHEN, CDR2 SYDVKM. The CDR3 is 16 amino acids. The CDR3 spells CASSWGSRGDTGELFF. The CDR3 DNA is TGTGCCAGCAGTTGGGGTTCGCGGGGGGACACCGGGGAGCTGTTTTTT.

This clonotype was counted many times. The chain carries TRBV19 and TRBJ2-1, with a weak D call TRBD1 (6 bases). V was shortened by 6 bases and J by 7 bases, with 25 bases between the two germline ends. CDR3 length: 17 amino acids. Per the germline V gene, CDR1 is LNHDA and CDR2 is SQIVND (reference sequence). The CDR3 sequence: CASSAPYYNRERNEQFF. The DNA for the CDR3 is TGTGCCAGTAGCGCCCCCTACTATAACAGGGAACGTAATGAGCAGTTCTTC. Supplemented by reference TRBV19 and TRBJ2-1, the full variable domain reads DGGITQSPKYLFRKEGQNVTLSCEQNLNHDAMYWYRQDPGQGLRLIYYSQIVNDFQKGDIAEGYSVSREKKESFPLTVTSAQKNPTAFYLCASSAPYYNRERNEQFFGPGTRLTVL.

This clonotype came up many times. The CDR3 is CASSVTGEETQYF. CDR3 bases: TGTGCCAGCAGCGTGACAGGGGAAGAGACCCAGTACTTC. This chain links TRBV7-2 with TRBJ2-5; 8 nucleotides agree with TRBD1. Trimming at V came to 5 bases and at J to 3 bases, leaving 2 bases not matched to a gene. In germline, CDR1 is SGHTA, CDR2 FQGNSA. The CDR3 has 13 amino acids.

At least ten counts were recorded for this clonotype. This chain connects TRBV6-1 to TRBJ1-2; 9 nucleotides agree with TRBD1. The germline V gene encodes CDR1 MNHNS and CDR2 SASEGT. The CDR3 has 15 amino acids. J was trimmed by 8 bases and V by 4 bases; bases with no gene match: 11. The CDR3 loop is CASSAGTGGLLGYTF. CDR3 DNA: TGTGCCAGCAGTGCCGGAACAGGGGGCCTCTTAGGCTACACCTTC.

In this sample, this clonotype turned up many times. This chain uses TRBV10-3 with TRBJ2-1; TRBD1 might be the D (6 bases). The V end was cut by 6 bases, the J end by 3 bases, with 15 bases between. Per germline, CDR1 ENHRY and CDR2 SYGVKD. The CDR3 is 15 residues long. CDR3 loop: CAIREDRSHYNEQFF. The CDR3 nucleotides read TGTGCCATCAGGGAAGACAGGAGCCACTACAATGAGCAGTTCTTC.

Comment on this clonotype: As the CDR3 is not closed by the conserved phenylalanine or tryptophan, this likely results from a read error. This chain connects TRBV7-2 to TRBJ1-2; no clear D. Trimming cost V 0 bases and J 8 bases, with 10 bases left between them. The CDR3 length is 13 residues. From germline, CDR1 is SGHTA and CDR2 FQGNSA. The CDR3 loop reads CASSLAGRGGYTL. CDR3 bases: TGTGCCAGCAGCTTAGCCGGACGTGGGGGCTACACCCTC.

The V and J genes are TRBV27 and TRBJ2-5; TRBD1 agrees at 10 bases. The germline V gene encodes CDR1 MNHEY and CDR2 SMNVEV (reference sequence). Unmatched junction bases numbered 13, after V lost 5 bases and J lost 4 bases. The CDR3 covers 17 residues. The CDR3 loop is CASSRDVGQGWVETQYF. Written as DNA, the CDR3 is TGTGCCAGCAGTCGCGACGTGGGACAGGGGTGGGTAGAGACCCAGTACTTC.

The chain employs TRBV12-3 or TRBV12-4 and TRBJ2-1; TRBD2 matches at 9 bases. The V and J ends lost 6 bases and 5 bases, in that order; junction bases with no gene match: 5. This CDR3 is built from 14 residues. Here the CDR3 DNA reads TGTGCCAGCAGGACTAGCGGCCTTGACAATGAGCAGTTCTTC. Translated, it gives CASRTSGLDNEQFF.

This clonotype was counted only a few times. The gene calls are TRBV3-1 and TRBJ2-5, with D perhaps matching TRBD2 (5 bases). V gave up 0 bases and J gave up 5 bases, with 19 bases separating them. From germline, CDR1 is LGHDT and CDR2 YNNKEL (reference sequence). The CDR3 length is 17 residues. The CDR3 protein is CASSQERSRAGRETQYF. CDR3 bases: TGTGCCAGCAGCCAAGAGCGTTCGAGGGCGGGTAGGGAGACCCAGTACTTC.

This clonotype has just a few counts. V is TRBV5-5 and J is TRBJ1-1, with D unclear. Germline CDR1 reads SGHKS; CDR2 reads YYEKEE (reference sequence). V dropped 4 bases and J dropped 9 bases, with 16 bases sitting between them. CDR3 size: 13 residues. Here the CDR3 reads CASSPPTTGQAFF. DNA of the CDR3: TGTGCCAGCAGCCCGCCAACAACCGGTCAAGCTTTCTTT.

This clonotype showed up many times. The rearrangement links TRBV6-1 to TRBJ1-1; D perhaps matches TRBD1 (6 bases). This CDR3 region has 15 residues. Germline loops: CDR1 MNHNS, CDR2 SASEGT. V lost 6 bases and J lost 3, with 17 bases in between. This chain's CDR3 is CASRNPQGRYTEAFF. DNA for the CDR3: TGTGCCAGCAGAAACCCACAGGGACGGTACACTGAAGCTTTCTTT.

In this sample, this clonotype turned up many times. V usage is TRBV27 and J usage is TRBJ1-5, with 7 positions matching TRBD1. Losses at the gene ends were 5 bases for V and 4 bases for J; bases not matched to a gene: 14. The length of the CDR3 is 17 residues. Germline V gene data show CDR1 as MNHEY and CDR2 as SMNVEV (reference sequence). The CDR3 loop is CASSQTGVRSRNQPQHF. The CDR3 DNA reads as TGTGCCAGCAGTCAAACAGGGGTGAGGAGCAGGAATCAGCCCCAGCATTTT.

This clonotype was seen a few times. The gene calls are TRBV29-1 and TRBJ2-1, with 8 bases identical to TRBD2. The V gene's germline CDR1 is SQVTM and CDR2 ANQGSEA. V lost 6 bases and J lost 7; bases outside the gene matches: 5. The CDR3 consists of 12 residues. CDR3 nucleotide sequence: TGCAGCGTGCAAAAGCGGGAGAATGAGCAGTTCTTC. Translation gives CSVQKRENEQFF.

This clonotype was counted ten times or more. The chain couples TRBV24-1 to TRBJ2-1; 10 bases line up with TRBD1. J was trimmed by 8 bases and V by 9 bases; bases with no gene match: 6. The germline gives CDR1 KGHDR, CDR2 SFDVKD. The CDR3 is 13 amino acids. The CDR3: CATRDRGWDEQFF. The CDR3 DNA reads as TGTGCCACCCGGGACAGGGGCTGGGATGAGCAGTTCTTC.

This clonotype came up many times. This rearrangement joins TRBV6-1 to TRBJ1-6; a possible D gene is TRBD1 (6 bases). Germline-derived CDR1 and CDR2 are MNHNS and SASEGT. The CDR3 is 15 amino acids. V was pared by 5 bases and J by 9 bases, with 17 bases between. CDR3 sequence (DNA): TGTGCCAGCAGTTCTAAACAGGGCGAGGGTTCACCCCTCCACTTT. Residues: CASSSKQGEGSPLHF.

This clonotype was counted a few times. V usage is TRBV10-3 and J usage is TRBJ1-3; D gene unclear. The germline CDR1 and CDR2 sequences are ENHRY and SYGVKD. CDR3 length equals 13 residues. Trimming pared 3 bases from V and 3 bases from J, leaving 6 bases between. CDR3 residues: CAISETFGNTIYF. CDR3 in DNA: TGTGCCATCAGTGAAACGTTTGGAAACACCATATATTTT.

This clonotype has ten or more counts. This sequence may be a read error, since a much larger clone differs from it by one base. The rearrangement joins TRBV6-1 to TRBJ2-7, with unresolved D. Germline CDR1 and CDR2: MNHNS and SASEGT. There are 11 residues in the CDR3. Trimming left V 1 base short and J 3 bases short, with 1 base between. CDR3 DNA: TGTGCCAGCAGTGAAGACTACGAGCAGTACTTC. Translation gives CASSEDYEQYF.

The chain joins TRBV11-2 to TRBJ2-7, with 11 bases lining up with TRBD2. The CDR3 is 14 residues long. CDR1 is SGHAT, CDR2 FQNNGV, per germline. The ends lost 3 bases at V and 4 bases at J; junction bases unmatched: 2. The CDR3 is CASSLRLAGYEQYF. The CDR3 region has the DNA TGTGCCAGCAGCTTGCGACTAGCGGGGTACGAGCAGTACTTC.

This clonotype turned up a few times. This sequence joins TRBV6-1 and TRBJ2-2; D call uncertain. Germline V CDR1 and CDR2: MNHNS, SASEGT. V was shortened by 6 bases and J by 3 bases, with 5 bases between the two germline ends. The CDR3 runs 12 residues. This chain's CDR3 is CASRIDTGELFF. In nucleotides, the CDR3 is TGTGCCAGCAGAATCGACACCGGGGAGCTGTTTTTT.

Many counts were recorded for this clonotype. The chain combines TRBV11-2 with TRBJ2-2; no reliable D call. V was cut by 2 bases and J by 1 base, with 8 bases left in between. This CDR3 is 15 amino acids long. Germline V CDR1 and CDR2: SGHAT, FQNNGV. The CDR3 DNA reads as TGTGCCAGCAGCTTAAACCAAGTGAACACCGGGGAGCTGTTTTTT. It specifies CASSLNQVNTGELFF.

The genes are TRBV3-1 and TRBJ2-5; the D call may be TRBD1 or TRBD2 (5 bases each). Germline assignment: CDR1 LGHDT and CDR2 YNNKEL (reference sequence). CDR3 length: 18 amino acids. Deletions cut 0 bases from V and 3 bases from J, with 20 bases between. The CDR3 bases are TGTGCCAGCAGCCAAGATCTGGAGGTTCTCAGGGTAGAAGAGACCCAGTACTTC. Its protein is CASSQDLEVLRVEETQYF.

This clonotype has at least ten counts. The chain carries TRBV6-1 and TRBJ2-1; 7 bases are shared with TRBD2. Germline V gene sequence: CDR1 MNHNS, CDR2 SASEGT. The CDR3 loop spans 15 amino acids. Trimming took 2 bases from V and 7 from J; bases not matched to a gene: 8. CDR3 loop: CASSERRTRGNEQFF. The CDR3 DNA reads as TGTGCCAGCAGTGAAAGGCGGACTAGAGGGAATGAGCAGTTCTTC.

The chain links TRBV4-1 to TRBJ2-5; D gene unclear. Per the germline V gene, CDR1 is MGHRA and CDR2 is YSYEKL. The CDR3 runs 16 residues. Trimming stripped 2 bases from V and 1 base from J, with 14 bases between. CDR3 nucleotide sequence: TGCGCCAGCAGCCAATTGAACATGGGCTTCCAAGAGACCCAGTACTTC. It yields the protein CASSQLNMGFQETQYF.

This clonotype was detected a few times. CDR3 DNA sequence: TGTGCCAGCAGTGACGTCCGGGCAGGCTACACCTTC. Residues: CASSDVRAGYTF. The chain employs TRBV6-4 and TRBJ1-2; D is undetermined. V was shortened by 2 bases and J by 8 bases, with 9 bases between the two germline ends. The CDR3 is 12 residues long. CDR1 and CDR2 (germline): MRHNA, SNTAGT.